The 8 T cell receptor beta chains listed next were all sequenced from one sample in a study of OX40 agonist ivuxolimab in advanced cancers. Repertoires were generated with immunoSEQ multiplex PCR, while TCRdb's copy carries only in-frame clones and drops some. The table lists 70,000 or so clones, about 86% of them singletons, with roughly 8% in the top ten. The specimen comprised CD4+ or CD8+ T cells sorted from blood, sampled in a trial of the OX40 agonist ivuxolimab. These receptors all come from an adult with an advanced solid tumor such as melanoma, head and neck, liver or kidney cancer.

The chain carries TRBV4-2 and TRBJ1-1, with D maybe TRBD1 (5 bases). CDR1 is LGHNA and CDR2 is YNFKEQ in the germline V gene. The CDR3 extends over 13 amino acids. Trimming took off 4 bases at V and 7 bases at J, with 13 bases between the two ends. This chain's CDR3 is CASSRLGTVEAFF. The CDR3 DNA sequence: TGTGCCAGCAGCCGATTAGGGACTGTTGAAGCTTTCTTT.

The V gene is TRBV19, the J gene TRBJ1-3, with D possibly TRBD1 on 5 matching bases. The CDR3 runs to 16 residues. Germline loops: CDR1 LNHDA, CDR2 SQIVND (reference sequence). The germline V and J ends were trimmed by 2 bases and 1 base, with 12 bases remaining between them. CDR3 sequence reads: CASSIPQGQSGNTIYF. The CDR3 DNA sequence: TGTGCCAGTAGTATACCTCAGGGCCAGTCTGGAAACACCATATATTTT.

The V call is TRBV27, the J call TRBJ2-3; D unresolved. The CDR3 is 15 residues long. Germline V gene data show CDR1 as MNHEY and CDR2 as SMNVEV (reference sequence). V shed 4 bases and J shed 2 bases, with 13 bases lying between them. The CDR3 is CASSSLVTITDTQYF. The DNA of the CDR3 is TGTGCCAGCAGTTCCCTAGTGACGATCACAGATACGCAGTATTTT.

This clone appeared once. The chain links TRBV7-2 to TRBJ2-7, with D hard to call. The V and J ends lost 5 bases and 2 bases respectively, with 4 bases between them. CDR3 length: 11 residues. The germline CDR1 and CDR2 sequences are SGHTA and FQGNSA. CDR3 amino acids: CASSLTYEQYF. In DNA form, the CDR3 reads TGTGCCAGCAGCCTTACCTACGAGCAGTACTTC. The entire variable domain, with the rest obtained from reference TRBV7-2 and TRBJ2-7, is as follows: GAGVSQSPSNKVTEKGKDVELRCDPISGHTALYWYRQSLGQGLEFLIYFQGNSAPDKSGLPSDRFSAERTGGSVSTLTIQRTQQEDSAVYLCASSLTYEQYFGPGTRLTVT.

This chain links TRBV27 with TRBJ1-1; D gene uncertain. This CDR3 is built from 13 residues. V lost 3 bases, J lost 3 bases, and 8 bases lay in between. Germline assignment: CDR1 MNHEY and CDR2 SMNVEV (reference sequence). The CDR3 loop reads CASSLRQDTEAFF. In DNA, the CDR3 is TGTGCCAGCAGTTTGAGGCAGGACACTGAAGCTTTCTTT.

The chain joins TRBV2 to TRBJ2-2; 7 bases are a match to TRBD1. The J segment lost 7 bases and the V segment lost 5 bases, leaving 7 bases of the junction unmatched. Germline V gene data show CDR1 as SNHLY and CDR2 as FYNNEI. This CDR3 is 14 amino acids long. CDR3 bases: TGTGCCAGCAGTACAACCAGGGGGAGCGGGGAGCTGTTTTTT. This codes for CASSTTRGSGELFF.

V and J are TRBV5-6 and TRBJ1-5; 8 bases match TRBD1. This CDR3 comprises 14 residues. Germline trimming cut 4 bases from V and 4 bases from J; bases unmatched to any gene: 4. Germline V gives CDR1 SGHDT, CDR2 YYEEEE. CDR3 protein: CASSIRQGNQPQHF. DNA of the CDR3: TGTGCCAGCAGCATAAGACAGGGGAATCAGCCCCAGCATTTT. The complete variable domain, with remaining parts taken from reference TRBV5-6 and TRBJ1-5, reads DAGVTQSPTHLIKTRGQQVTLRCSPKSGHDTVSWYQQALGQGPQFIFQYYEEEERQRGNFPDRFSGHQFPNYSSELNVNALLLGDSALYLCASSIRQGNQPQHFGDGTRLSIL.

V and J are TRBV10-2 and TRBJ2-2, with TRBD2 as a possible D gene (6 bases). In germline, CDR1 is WSHSY, CDR2 SAAADI. The V and J ends lost 2 bases and 0 bases respectively, with 10 bases between them. The CDR3 runs 16 residues. CDR3 loop: CASSEGLASNTGELFF. The CDR3 DNA follows: TGCGCCAGCAGTGAGGGGCTAGCGTCGAACACCGGGGAGCTGTTTTTT.